Below, one TCR beta chain is given with its context. This sample was taken from a study of blood T cell repertoires in COVID-19. Clones were read by immunoSEQ multiplex PCR, and TCRdb kept only the in-frame ones, dropping some. The sample carries about 120,000 clones, 70% to 80% recorded once. Germline V gene sequence: CDR1 MNHEY, CDR2 SVGAGI. V gave up 5 bases and J gave up 1 base, with 11 bases separating them. The CDR3 runs to 15 residues. The V gene is TRBV6-5, the J gene TRBJ2-2, with D perhaps matching TRBD2 (5 bases). The receptor was isolated from an elderly woman with acute or convalescent COVID-19. Specimen: peripheral blood. For the CDR3, the DNA is TGTGCCAGCAGTCTACCTCGGGGGAACACCGGGGAGCTGTTTTTT. Protein product: CASSLPRGNTGELFF.